The clone carrying this T cell receptor (beta chain) has a single count. The data belong to a study of blood T cell repertoires in COVID-19. The protocol was immunoSEQ multiplex PCR, while the TCRdb copy is restricted to in-frame clones and leaves out a portion. This sample has under 200,000 clones, with around 83% found just once. The receptor comes from a human donor in a cohort sampled during active COVID-19. The sequenced material came from peripheral blood.

The DNA of the CDR3 is TGTGCCAGCGCCTCCGGGGTAGCTGGTTCCTACGAGCAGTACTTC. Encoded protein: CASASGVAGSYEQYF. The V gene is TRBV27, the J gene TRBJ2-7; D is possibly TRBD2 (5 bases). V lost 8 bases and J 1 base, leaving 18 bases between the germline ends. This CDR3 is built from 15 residues. CDR1 is MNHEY, CDR2 SMNVEV, per germline (reference sequence).